These T cell receptor beta chains were read from a single sample in a study of blood T cell repertoires in COVID-19. The data were produced by immunoSEQ multiplex PCR, yet TCRdb's version contains in-frame clones alone and is incomplete. The table lists approximately 75,000 clones, 74% of them singletons. The specimen sequenced was peripheral blood. These receptors all come from a human donor with acute or convalescent COVID-19. The donor label of this sample is uncertain. Both conserved end residues are part of each CDR3. D genes are given only for firm matches. Rows give clone size only sometimes, using once, few, many, or a class for an expanded clone.

clone_size | j_call | v_call | d_call | cdr3_nt | cdr3_aa
- | TRBJ2-5 | TRBV29-1 | TRBD2 | TGCAGCATTCAGATGTGGCGGGGGGAGACCCAGTACTTC | CSIQMWRGETQYF
- | TRBJ1-2 | TRBV28 | TRBD1 | TGTGCCAGCAGTCAGACAGGGAGAATTGGGTACACCTTC | CASSQTGRIGYTF
- | TRBJ1-2 | TRBV29-1 | - | TGCAGCGTTCTGTCAGCCGGGCGGGATGGCTACACCTTC | CSVLSAGRDGYTF
- | TRBJ1-6 | TRBV7-2 | - | TGTGCCAGCAGCTTTGGACAGAGAAATTCACCCCTCCACTTT | CASSFGQRNSPLHF
- | TRBJ2-7 | TRBV9 | - | TGTGCCAGCAGCGTAGGACAGGTAGAATCCTCCTACGAGCAGTACTTC | CASSVGQVESSYEQYF
- | TRBJ1-2 | TRBV28 | TRBD1 | TGTGCCAGCAGTCCGGACAGGACCTATGGCTACACCTTC | CASSPDRTYGYTF
- | TRBJ2-5 | TRBV9 | - | TGTGCCAGCAGCGTAGCGGCGGGGCGATACGAGACCCAGTACTTC | CASSVAAGRYETQYF
once | TRBJ2-3 | TRBV28 | TRBD2 | TGTGCCAGCAGACTAGCGCGAAGCACAGATACGCAGTATTTT | CASRLARSTDTQYF
- | TRBJ2-3 | TRBV27 | TRBD2 | TGTGCCAGCAGCTTCGGCGGGGGGGATACGCAGTATTTT | CASSFGGGDTQYF
- | TRBJ1-6 | TRBV15 | - | TGTGCCACCAGTACCGGGACATATAATTCACCCCTCCACTTT | CATSTGTYNSPLHF
- | TRBJ2-5 | TRBV3-1/TRBV3-2 | TRBD2 | TGTGCCAGCAGCCAACCGACTAGCGGAGAGACCCAGTACTTC | CASSQPTSGETQYF
- | TRBJ2-1 | TRBV5-1 | - | TGCGCCAGCAGCGCCGGACTAAGCCAGTTCTTC | CASSAGLSQFF
many | TRBJ2-2 | TRBV2 | TRBD1 | TGTGCCAGTACAGGGGAACCGACCGGGGAGCTGTTTTTT | CASTGEPTGELFF
- | TRBJ2-2 | TRBV12-5 | TRBD2 | TGTGCTAGTGGTTCCGGGACTAGCGGTGCGAACACCGGGGAGCTGTTTTTT | CASGSGTSGANTGELFF
- | TRBJ1-1 | TRBV4-2 | - | TGTGCCAGCAGCCAAGATACAGCCATGAACACTGAAGCTTTCTTT | CASSQDTAMNTEAFF
- | TRBJ2-5 | TRBV7-8 | - | TGTGCCAGCAGCCCGCTGCTGACAGCTCAAGAGACCCAGTACTTC | CASSPLLTAQETQYF
- | TRBJ1-2 | TRBV30 | - | TGTGCCTGGAGTCCCAGATCAGGGTGGTATGGCTACACCTTC | CAWSPRSGWYGYTF
few | TRBJ2-1 | TRBV4-1 | TRBD2 | TGCGCCAGCGCGGACCGACTAGCCCGCGATGAGCAGTTCTTC | CASADRLARDEQFF
- | TRBJ2-7 | TRBV7-2 | TRBD2 | TGTGCCAGCAGCCCGAGAGCGGGGCTCTACGAGCAGTACTTC | CASSPRAGLYEQYF
- | TRBJ1-1 | TRBV7-8 | - | TGTGCCAGCACCCGGGGGGGGAACACTGAAGCTTTCTTT | CASTRGGNTEAFF
- | TRBJ2-2 | TRBV10-3 | TRBD2 | TGTGCCATCAGTGAAACCGGGACTAGGGGAACCGGGGAGCTGTTTTTT | CAISETGTRGTGELFF
once | TRBJ1-5 | TRBV15 | - | TGTGCCACCAGCGTACTGAAGGGAGGATATAGCAATCAGCCCCAGCATTTT | CATSVLKGGYSNQPQHF
few | TRBJ2-1 | TRBV5-4 | TRBD2 | TGTGCCAGCAGCCCTAGAGGCGGGAGAATCGATGAGCAGTTCTTC | CASSPRGGRIDEQFF
- | TRBJ1-1 | TRBV7-8 | - | TGTGCCAGCAGCCCCGGGGGGGCGAACACTGAAGCTTTCTTT | CASSPGGANTEAFF
- | TRBJ1-6 | TRBV18 | - | TGTGCCAGCTCACCTCAGGGGAACAATTCACCCCTCCACTTT | CASSPQGNNSPLHF
- | TRBJ2-1 | TRBV5-1 | - | TGCGCCAGCAGCTTGGAACTGGAGCAGTTCTTC | CASSLELEQFF
- | TRBJ1-3 | TRBV5-1 | - | TGCGCCAGCACCGTGGACACGACATCTGGAAACACCATATATTTT | CASTVDTTSGNTIYF
- | TRBJ2-1 | TRBV5-1 | TRBD1 | TGCGCCAGCAGCCAGGACAGGGAGGACTATCACTCCTACAATGAGCAGTTCTTC | CASSQDREDYHSYNEQFF
- | TRBJ2-7 | TRBV28 | TRBD2 | TGTGCCAGCAGTTTCATTTTGAGGCCGACTAGCGGGAGGAGGCGGGCTGCCGAGCAGTACTTC | CASSFILRPTSGRRRAAEQYF
- | TRBJ1-1 | TRBV2 | - | TGTGCCAGCGGGACATCCTACGGTAGTACTGAAGCTTTCTTT | CASGTSYGSTEAFF
few | TRBJ1-1 | TRBV3-1/TRBV3-2 | - | TGTGCCAGCAGCCTAAGAGGGTCGGGCACTGAAGCTTTCTTT | CASSLRGSGTEAFF
- | TRBJ2-2 | TRBV7-3 | TRBD2 | TGTGCCAGCAGCCGACAGACCGGAGCGGGAGGGCCGAGCGGGGAGCTGTTTTTT | CASSRQTGAGGPSGELFF
- | TRBJ2-5 | TRBV24-1 | - | TGTGCCACCAGTGACCTTAATCAAGAGACCCAGTACTTC | CATSDLNQETQYF
- | TRBJ1-2 | TRBV5-4 | TRBD1 | TGTGCCAGCAGCCGGACGGACAGGGGCGGCTACACCTTC | CASSRTDRGGYTF
- | TRBJ1-4 | TRBV7-9 | - | TGTGCCAGCACCCCGTATCCCGGGGAAAAACTGTTTTTT | CASTPYPGEKLFF
- | TRBJ2-2 | TRBV5-1 | TRBD1 | TGCGCCAGCAGCTTGGAGGGGGCCCCCACCGGGGAGCTGTTTTTT | CASSLEGAPTGELFF
- | TRBJ1-3 | TRBV3-1/TRBV3-2 | TRBD1 | TGTGCCAGCAGCAACAGGGGTTCCGGAAACACCATATATTTT | CASSNRGSGNTIYF
few | TRBJ2-3 | TRBV11-2 | TRBD1 | TGTGCCAGCAGCTTAAGTTCAGGGGGTGCGAGGACAGATACGCAGTATTTT | CASSLSSGGARTDTQYF
- | TRBJ2-1 | TRBV7-6 | - | TGTGCCAGCAGCACCCTTGGTTGGAGCTCCTACAATGAGCAGTTCTTC | CASSTLGWSSYNEQFF
- | TRBJ1-2 | TRBV7-2 | TRBD1 | TGTGCCAGCAGTTTGGCCCGGACAGGGAGGGAGGATGGCTACACCTTC | CASSLARTGREDGYTF
- | TRBJ2-1 | TRBV5-4 | TRBD1 | TGTGCCAGCAGCGCACGGACAGGCTCCTACAATGAGCAGTTCTTC | CASSARTGSYNEQFF
- | TRBJ2-7 | TRBV30 | TRBD1 | TGTGCCTGGACCACACAGGGGGCCTACGAGCAGTACTTC | CAWTTQGAYEQYF
- | TRBJ1-5 | TRBV28 | - | TGTGCCCTAGAAGGGGCAGGGGGCAATCAGCCCCAGCATTTT | CALEGAGGNQPQHF
- | TRBJ2-3 | TRBV9 | TRBD1 | TGTGCCAGCAGCGCGCCCCGGGACAGTAGCACAGATACGCAGTATTTT | CASSAPRDSSTDTQYF
- | TRBJ2-5 | TRBV28 | - | TGTGCCACCCTCGATAGCGGAATACAAGAGACCCAGTACTTC | CATLDSGIQETQYF
- | TRBJ1-5 | TRBV30 | - | TGTGCCTGGAGTGGAGAGGGCAATCAGCCCCAGCATTTT | CAWSGEGNQPQHF
- | TRBJ2-1 | TRBV11-3 | TRBD1 | TGTGCCAGCAGCCTTGACAGGGGCCATGAGCAGTTCTTC | CASSLDRGHEQFF
- | TRBJ1-5 | TRBV28 | - | TGTGCCAGCAGCGAGCTTACTGGACAGTTGGATGAGCCCCAGCATTTT | CASSELTGQLDEPQHF
- | TRBJ1-1 | TRBV6-5 | - | TGTGCCAGCAAGAACAGGCTAAACACTGAAGCTTTCTTT | CASKNRLNTEAFF
- | TRBJ1-2 | TRBV30 | - | TGTGCTCTGCTAGGCCGTTCCTATGGCTACACCTTC | CALLGRSYGYTF
- | TRBJ1-2 | TRBV19 | TRBD1 | TGTGCCAGTAGTGCGCAGGGGGCGCTTAACTATGGCTACACCTTC | CASSAQGALNYGYTF